These T cell receptor beta chains were read from a single sample in a study of OX40 agonist ivuxolimab in advanced cancers. Data came from immunoSEQ multiplex PCR; TCRdb stores just in-frame clones and leaves some out. This sample carries some 74,000 clones, 86% of them seen once, and the ten largest clones take 5.5% to 8%. Sequencing used CD4+ or CD8+ T cells sorted from blood, obtained in a trial of the OX40 agonist ivuxolimab. All receptors derive from an adult with an advanced solid tumor such as melanoma, head and neck, liver or kidney cancer. CDR3s include the opening cysteine and the closing phenylalanine or tryptophan. The D gene is left open where the match is weak. Clone size appears in some rows only: once, few, many, or a class for an expanded clone.

v_call	d_call	clone_size	j_call	cdr3_nt	cdr3_aa
TRBV19	-	few	TRBJ1-3	TGTGCCAGTAGTATGACAGTCTCTGGAAACACCATATATTTT	CASSMTVSGNTIYF
TRBV27	-	-	TRBJ2-1	TGTGCCAGCAGGCGTACAGTCTACCCCCGCGATGAGCAGTTCTTC	CASRRTVYPRDEQFF
TRBV5-5	TRBD1	-	TRBJ1-4	TGTGCCAGCAGCTTGGGACAGGGGAGTGCAACTAATGAAAAACTGTTTTTT	CASSLGQGSATNEKLFF
TRBV6-5	-	-	TRBJ1-2	TGTGCCAGCAGTTCGTCGACAGGTGGCTACACCTTC	CASSSSTGGYTF
TRBV13	TRBD1	-	TRBJ1-2	TGTGCCAGCAGCTTCTCCGGGACAGGGGGGATCTATGGCTACACCTTC	CASSFSGTGGIYGYTF
TRBV4-2	-	large	TRBJ2-1	TGTGCCAGCAGCCAGAGCCCAGGGGCCAACAATGAGCAGTTCTTC	CASSQSPGANNEQFF
TRBV30	-	-	TRBJ1-4	TGTGCCTGGAGTGTAGCTGGGGGCAATGAAAAACTGTTTTTT	CAWSVAGGNEKLFF
TRBV5-1	TRBD2	once	TRBJ2-1	TGCGCCAGCAGCCTATACAGCGGGGGGGCGTACAATGAGCAGTTCTTC	CASSLYSGGAYNEQFF
TRBV7-9	TRBD1	-	TRBJ2-7	TGTGCCAGCAGCTTAGGACAGGGCCAGTACTTC	CASSLGQGQYF
TRBV19	TRBD1	-	TRBJ1-2	TGTGCCAGTAGTCGACAGGGCACCTATGGCTACACCTTC	CASSRQGTYGYTF
TRBV30	-	-	TRBJ2-1	TGTGCCTGGAGTGTAAGCTCAGGGGGGAATGAGCAGTTCTTC	CAWSVSSGGNEQFF
TRBV29-1	-	-	TRBJ1-2	TGCAGCGCCCGAGACAGCAACTATGGCTACACCTTC	CSARDSNYGYTF
TRBV15	-	-	TRBJ2-5	TGTGCCACCAGCAGAGATTGGAGGGCCCAGTACTTC	CATSRDWRAQYF
TRBV19	TRBD2	-	TRBJ2-3	TGTGCCAGTAGCCACCCCGGACTAGCGGGAGCTAGCACAGATACGCAGTATTTT	CASSHPGLAGASTDTQYF
TRBV18	TRBD1	-	TRBJ2-7	TGTGCCAGCTCCCGGGACAGGGCCGTCTACGAGCAGTACTTC	CASSRDRAVYEQYF
TRBV4-1	TRBD1	-	TRBJ1-2	TGCGCCAGCAGCCAAGTAGGGACAGATCAAGGGTATGGCTACACCTTC	CASSQVGTDQGYGYTF
TRBV27	TRBD1	-	TRBJ1-1	TGTGCCAGCAGTTTGCAGGGGGCGAAGCAGTTGAACACTGAAGCTTTCTTT	CASSLQGAKQLNTEAFF
TRBV7-9	TRBD2	-	TRBJ2-7	TGTGCCAGCAGCTTGGCGGGGGGTTCCTACGAGCAGTACTTC	CASSLAGGSYEQYF